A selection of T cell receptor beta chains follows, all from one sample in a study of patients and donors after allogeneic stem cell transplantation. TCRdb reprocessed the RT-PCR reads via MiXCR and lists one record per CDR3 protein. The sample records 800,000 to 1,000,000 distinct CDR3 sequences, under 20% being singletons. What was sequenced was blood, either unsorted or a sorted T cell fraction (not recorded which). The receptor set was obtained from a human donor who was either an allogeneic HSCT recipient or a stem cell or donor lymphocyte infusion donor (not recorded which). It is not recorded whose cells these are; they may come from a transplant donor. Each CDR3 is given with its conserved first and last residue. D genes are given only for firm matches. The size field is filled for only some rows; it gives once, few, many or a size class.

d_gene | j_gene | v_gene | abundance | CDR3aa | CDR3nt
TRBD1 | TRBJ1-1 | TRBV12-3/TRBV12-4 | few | CASSFGRGRTEAFF | TGTGCCAGCAGTTTCGGCAGGGGGAGGACTGAAGCTTTCTTT
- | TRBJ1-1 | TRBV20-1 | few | CSASVAGVKTEAFF | TGCAGTGCTAGTGTAGCGGGGGTAAAGACTGAAGCTTTCTTT
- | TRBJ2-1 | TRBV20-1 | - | CSARVPSDEQFF | TGCAGTGCTAGAGTTCCCTCAGACGAGCAGTTCTTC
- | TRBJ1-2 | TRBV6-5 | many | CASSYSTGRWVYTF | TGTGCCAGCAGTTACTCGACGGGACGTTGGGTCTACACCTTC
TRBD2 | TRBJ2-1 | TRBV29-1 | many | CSVEAGGSYNEQFF | TGCAGCGTTGAGGCGGGAGGATCCTACAATGAGCAGTTCTTC
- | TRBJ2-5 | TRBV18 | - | CASSPKTTQETQYF | TGTGCCAGCTCACCCAAGACCACCCAAGAGACCCAGTACTTC
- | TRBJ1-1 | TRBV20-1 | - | CSAYHTEAFF | TGCAGTGCTTATCACACTGAAGCTTTCTTT
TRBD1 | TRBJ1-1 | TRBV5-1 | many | CASNSGTGGSLRTEAFF | TGCGCCAGCAACTCCGGGACAGGGGGCTCTTTGAGGACTGAAGCTTTCTTT
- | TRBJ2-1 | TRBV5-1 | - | CASSLSRGEQFF | TGCGCCAGCAGTTTGTCCCGAGGTGAGCAGTTCTTC
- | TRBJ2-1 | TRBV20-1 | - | CSATGAQGRDNEQFF | TGCAGTGCTACAGGAGCACAGGGAAGGGACAATGAGCAGTTCTTC
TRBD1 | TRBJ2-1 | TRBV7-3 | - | CASSPWDSPYNEQFF | TGTGCCAGCAGCCCATGGGACAGCCCTTACAATGAGCAGTTCTTC
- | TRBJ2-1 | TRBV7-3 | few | CASSRYGLGDEQFF | TGTGCCAGCAGCCGCTATGGATTAGGGGATGAGCAGTTCTTC
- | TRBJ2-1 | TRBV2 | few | CASSARNYNEQFF | TGTGCCAGCAGTGCACGGAACTACAATGAGCAGTTCTTC
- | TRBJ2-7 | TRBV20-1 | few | CSARGSGSGEQYF | TGCAGTGCTAGAGGGTCGGGGTCGGGCGAGCAGTACTTC
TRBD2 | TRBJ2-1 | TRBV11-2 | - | CASSLSLLASGIYNEQFF | TGTGCCAGCAGCTTATCCCTCTTGGCTAGCGGGATTTACAATGAGCAGTTCTTC
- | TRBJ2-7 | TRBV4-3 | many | CASSQDRGRLYEQYF | TGCGCCAGCAGCCAAGATCGGGGACGACTCTACGAGCAGTACTTC
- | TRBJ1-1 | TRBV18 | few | CASALGQAGLAEAFF | TGTGCCAGCGCCCTAGGTCAGGCGGGTCTTGCTGAAGCTTTCTTT
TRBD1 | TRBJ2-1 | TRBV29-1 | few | CSAGRTGEQFF | TGCAGCGCCGGTAGGACAGGGGAGCAGTTCTTC
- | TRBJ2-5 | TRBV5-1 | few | CASSLRGRNQETQYF | TGCGCCAGCAGCTTGCGGGGACGAAACCAAGAGACCCAGTACTTC
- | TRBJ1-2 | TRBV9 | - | CASSVEFFQGYTF | TGTGCCAGCAGCGTAGAGTTTTTTCAGGGCTACACCTTC
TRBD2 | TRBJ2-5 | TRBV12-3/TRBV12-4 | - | CASSHGTRGVGETQYF | TGTGCCAGCAGTCATGGGACTAGAGGGGTCGGGGAGACCCAGTACTTC
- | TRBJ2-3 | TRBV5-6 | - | CASSLAAERTDTQYF | TGTGCCAGCAGCTTGGCGGCCGAAAGGACAGATACGCAGTATTTT
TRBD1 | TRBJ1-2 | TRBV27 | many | CASRTQGGPPGGYTF | TGTGCCAGCAGGACACAGGGGGGTCCACCTGGTGGCTACACCTTC
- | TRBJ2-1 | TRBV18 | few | CASSPGMGDNEQFF | TGTGCCAGCTCACCAGGTATGGGGGACAATGAGCAGTTCTTC
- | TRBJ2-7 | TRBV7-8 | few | CASSHPLGNEQYF | TGTGCCAGCAGCCATCCCCTCGGGAACGAGCAGTACTTC
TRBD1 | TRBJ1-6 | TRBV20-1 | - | CSARGAGSSYNSPLHF | TGCAGTGCCAGGGGGGCAGGGTCATCCTATAATTCACCCCTCCACTTT
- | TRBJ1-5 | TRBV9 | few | CASSSYDSNQPQHF | TGTGCCAGCAGCTCCTATGATAGCAATCAGCCCCAGCATTTT
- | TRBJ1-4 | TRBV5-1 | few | CASSMRTLATNEKLFF | TGCGCCAGCAGCATGAGGACCCTTGCAACTAATGAAAAACTGTTTTTT
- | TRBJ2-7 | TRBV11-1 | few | CASSLRIKGDGEQYF | TGTGCCAGCAGCCTAAGAATTAAAGGGGACGGCGAGCAGTACTTC
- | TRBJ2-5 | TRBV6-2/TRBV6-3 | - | CASTPSRIQETQYF | TGTGCCAGCACCCCCTCCAGGATTCAAGAGACCCAGTACTTC
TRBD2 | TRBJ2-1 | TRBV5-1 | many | CASSFILAGPFGEQFF | TGCGCCAGCAGCTTCATTCTAGCGGGACCATTTGGTGAGCAGTTCTTC
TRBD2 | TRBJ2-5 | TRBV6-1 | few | CASSRGGGGRFQETQYF | TGTGCCAGCTCCCGGGGGGGAGGGGGAAGGTTCCAAGAGACCCAGTACTTC
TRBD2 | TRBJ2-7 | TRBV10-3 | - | CAISEPIAGGPYEQYF | TGTGCCATCAGTGAGCCCATAGCGGGAGGGCCCTACGAGCAGTACTTC